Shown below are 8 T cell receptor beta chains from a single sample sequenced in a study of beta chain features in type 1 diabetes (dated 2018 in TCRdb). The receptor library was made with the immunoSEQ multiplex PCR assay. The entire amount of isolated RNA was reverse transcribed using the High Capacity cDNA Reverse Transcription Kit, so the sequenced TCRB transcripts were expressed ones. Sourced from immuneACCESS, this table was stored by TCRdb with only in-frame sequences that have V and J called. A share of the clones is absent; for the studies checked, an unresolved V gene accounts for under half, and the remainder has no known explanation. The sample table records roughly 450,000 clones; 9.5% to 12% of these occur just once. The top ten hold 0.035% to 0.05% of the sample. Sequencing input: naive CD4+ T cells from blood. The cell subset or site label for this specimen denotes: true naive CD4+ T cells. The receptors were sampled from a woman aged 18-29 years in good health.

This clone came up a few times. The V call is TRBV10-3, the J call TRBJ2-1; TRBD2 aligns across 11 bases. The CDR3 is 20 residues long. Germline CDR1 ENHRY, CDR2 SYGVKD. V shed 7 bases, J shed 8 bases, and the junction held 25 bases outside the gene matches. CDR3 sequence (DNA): TGTGCCATCATTTCCCCCTCCCCCGGATGGACACTAGCGGGAGAAGATGAGCAGTTCTTC. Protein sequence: CAIISPSPGWTLAGEDEQFF.

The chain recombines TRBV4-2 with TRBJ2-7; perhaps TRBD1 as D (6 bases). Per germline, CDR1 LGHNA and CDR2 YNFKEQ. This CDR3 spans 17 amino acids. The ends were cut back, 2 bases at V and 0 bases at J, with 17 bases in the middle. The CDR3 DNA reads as TGTGCCAGCAGCCAATCAGACCGGACAGTGAGCTCCTACGAGCAGTACTTC. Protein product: CASSQSDRTVSSYEQYF.

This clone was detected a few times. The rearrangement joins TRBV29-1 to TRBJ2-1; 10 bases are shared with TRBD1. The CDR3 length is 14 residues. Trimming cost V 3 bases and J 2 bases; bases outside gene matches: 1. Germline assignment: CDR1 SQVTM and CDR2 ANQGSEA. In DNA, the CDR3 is TGCAGCGTTGAGGGACAGGGGACCTACAATGAGCAGTTCTTC. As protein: CSVEGQGTYNEQFF.

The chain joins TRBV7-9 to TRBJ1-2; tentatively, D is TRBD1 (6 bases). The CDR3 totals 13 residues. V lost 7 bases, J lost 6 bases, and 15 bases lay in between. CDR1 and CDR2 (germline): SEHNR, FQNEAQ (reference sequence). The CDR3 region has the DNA TGTGCCAGCACCCCAAGCCAGGGGAATGGCTACACCTTC. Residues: CASTPSQGNGYTF.

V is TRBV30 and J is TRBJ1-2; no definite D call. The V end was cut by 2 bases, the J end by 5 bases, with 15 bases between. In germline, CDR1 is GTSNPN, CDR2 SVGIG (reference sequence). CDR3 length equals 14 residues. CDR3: CAWSTYSSRYGYTF. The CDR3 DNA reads TGTGCCTGGAGTACCTACAGTTCCAGATATGGCTACACCTTC.

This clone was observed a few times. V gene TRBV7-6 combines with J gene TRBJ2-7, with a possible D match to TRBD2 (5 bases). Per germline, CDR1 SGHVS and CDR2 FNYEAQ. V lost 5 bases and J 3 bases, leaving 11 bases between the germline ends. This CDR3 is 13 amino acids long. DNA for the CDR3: TGTGCCAGCAGCCCATTAGAGGGCTACGAGCAGTACTTC. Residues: CASSPLEGYEQYF.

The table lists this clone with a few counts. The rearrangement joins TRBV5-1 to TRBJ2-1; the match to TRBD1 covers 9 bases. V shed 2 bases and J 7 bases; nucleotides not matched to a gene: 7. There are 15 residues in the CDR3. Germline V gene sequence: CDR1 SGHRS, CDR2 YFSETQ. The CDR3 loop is CASSLDRGSWNEQFF. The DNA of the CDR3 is TGCGCCAGCAGCTTAGACAGGGGGTCTTGGAATGAGCAGTTCTTC. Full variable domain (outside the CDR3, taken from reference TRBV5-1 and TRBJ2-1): KAGVTQTPRYLIKTRGQQVTLSCSPISGHRSVSWYQQTPGQGLQFLFEYFSETQRNKGNFPGRFSGRQFSNSRSEMNVSTLELGDSALYLCASSLDRGSWNEQFFGPGTRLTVL.

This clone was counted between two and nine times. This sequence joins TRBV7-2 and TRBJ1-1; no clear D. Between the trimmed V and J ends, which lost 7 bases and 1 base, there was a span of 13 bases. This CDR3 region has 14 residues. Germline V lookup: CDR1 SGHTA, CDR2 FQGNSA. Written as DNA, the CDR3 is TGTGCCAGCACCCCACGGAGGGCGAACACTGAAGCTTTCTTT. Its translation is CASTPRRANTEAFF.